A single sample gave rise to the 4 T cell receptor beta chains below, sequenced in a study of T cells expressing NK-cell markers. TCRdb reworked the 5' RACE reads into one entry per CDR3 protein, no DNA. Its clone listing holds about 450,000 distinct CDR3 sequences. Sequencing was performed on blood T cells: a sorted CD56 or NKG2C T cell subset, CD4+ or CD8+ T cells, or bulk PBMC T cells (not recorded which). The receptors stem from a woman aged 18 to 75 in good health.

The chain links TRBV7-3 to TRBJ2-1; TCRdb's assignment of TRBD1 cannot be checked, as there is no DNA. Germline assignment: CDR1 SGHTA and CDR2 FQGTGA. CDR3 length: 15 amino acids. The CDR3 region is CASSFGRPPYNEQFF.

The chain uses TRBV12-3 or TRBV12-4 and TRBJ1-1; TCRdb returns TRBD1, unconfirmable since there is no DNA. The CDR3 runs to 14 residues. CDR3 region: CASSGQGEYAEAFF.

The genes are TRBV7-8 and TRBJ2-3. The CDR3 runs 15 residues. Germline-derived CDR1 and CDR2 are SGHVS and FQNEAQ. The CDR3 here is CASSLGRTSTDTQYF. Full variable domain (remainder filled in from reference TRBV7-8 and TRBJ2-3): GAGVSQSPRYKVAKRGQDVALRCDPISGHVSLFWYQQALGQGPEFLTYFQNEAQLDKSGLPSDRFFAERPEGSVSTLKIQRTQQEDSAVYLCASSLGRTSTDTQYFGPGTRLTVL.

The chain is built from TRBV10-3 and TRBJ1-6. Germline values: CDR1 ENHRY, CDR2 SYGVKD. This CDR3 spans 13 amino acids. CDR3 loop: CAISELWDSPLHF.